Included here is one TCR beta chain sequence, with context. Using immunoSEQ multiplex PCR, the repertoire was profiled, and TCRdb retains in-frame clones only, with some absent. The sample shows more than 50,000 clones, 89% of them seen only once. CDR1 and CDR2 from the germline V gene are ENHRY and SYGVKD. V lost 3 bases to trimming and J lost 4 bases; unmatched junction nucleotides: 6. The CDR3 is 15 amino acids. The data stem from a study of blood T cell repertoires in COVID-19. Study-wide background: Spain, Italy and the United States supplied samples that represented acute and convalescent COVID-19.

This clonotype was sampled from a man between 60 and 70 years old with active COVID-19. Sequences were obtained from peripheral blood. The V and J genes are TRBV10-3 and TRBJ1-1; TRBD1 matches at 9 bases. CDR3 coding DNA: TGTGCCATCAGTGACCTCGACAGGGGGGGCACTGAAGCTTTCTTT. Protein sequence: CAISDLDRGGTEAFF.